This passage covers 28 T cell receptor beta chains from one sample sequenced in a study of shared clonotypes between healthy human individuals. Libraries were prepared by immunoSEQ multiplex PCR; TCRdb keeps only in-frame clonotypes and omits some of them. Found here are 2 million to 2.5 million clones, 85% to 95% of them singletons; the top ten hold 0.3% to 0.4%. Sequencing was done on a sample of naive CD4+ T cells from PBMCs. Subset specified: CD45RA+ positively selected. These receptors all come from a man younger than 35 in good health. Some clones in this sample may be carry-over from other donors' samples.

CDR3 region: CASSYRGSPNEKLFF. The CDR3 nucleotides read TGTGCCAGCAGTTACCGAGGATCCCCTAATGAAAAACTGTTTTTT. The chain employs TRBV6-5 and TRBJ1-4; D is uncertain. Deletions cut 2 bases from V and 3 bases from J, with 10 bases between. Germline CDR1 MNHEY, CDR2 SVGAGI. This CDR3 has 15 amino acids.

The chain links TRBV28 to TRBJ2-3, with TRBD2 matching 7 bases. The CDR3 runs to 14 residues. J lost 1 base, V lost 6 bases, and 4 bases had no gene match. Germline-derived CDR1 and CDR2 are MDHEN and SYDVKM. CDR3 in DNA: TGTGCCAGCAGGCCTGCGGGGGGCACAGATACGCAGTATTTT. It is translated as CASRPAGGTDTQYF.

V gene TRBV5-1 combines with J gene TRBJ2-5; perhaps TRBD1 as D (5 bases). The ends were cut back, 0 bases at V and 5 bases at J, with 14 bases in the middle. The CDR3 is 15 residues long. CDR1 is SGHRS, CDR2 YFSETQ, per germline. CDR3 nucleotides: TGCGCCAGCAGCTTGGAGGGCAGGGCTGCGGAGACCCAGTACTTC. It specifies CASSLEGRAAETQYF.

The V gene is TRBV7-6, the J gene TRBJ2-7; TRBD2 matches 8 bases. CDR3 length: 14 residues. The V gene end was trimmed by 1 base and the J gene end by 3 bases; junction bases not matched to a gene: 2. Germline values: CDR1 SGHVS, CDR2 FNYEAQ. The CDR3 DNA is TGTGCCAGCAGCTTAGGCGGGAGGATCTACGAGCAGTACTTC. Residues: CASSLGGRIYEQYF.

This clone was observed a handful of times. The chain uses TRBV6-1 and TRBJ1-5, with no clear D. There are 14 residues in the CDR3. V was shortened by 6 bases and J by 7 bases, with 16 bases between the two germline ends. From germline, CDR1 is MNHNS and CDR2 SASEGT. The CDR3 loop reads CASRDGPRRQPQHF. Here the CDR3 DNA reads TGTGCCAGCAGAGATGGGCCCCGGCGACAGCCCCAGCATTTT.

V is TRBV5-1 and J is TRBJ1-2; D gene ambiguous. Germline V gene data show CDR1 as SGHRS and CDR2 as YFSETQ. This CDR3 spans 12 amino acids. Trimming pared 3 bases from V and 6 bases from J, leaving 9 bases between. CDR3 residues: CASSSALDGYTF. The CDR3 DNA reads TGCGCCAGCAGCTCCGCGTTGGATGGCTACACCTTC.

This chain joins TRBV6-1 and TRBJ1-2; 10 bases line up with TRBD1. The CDR3 has 14 amino acids. V was clipped by 6 bases and J by 5 bases; unmatched bases: 6. Looked up from germline, CDR1 is MNHNS and CDR2 is SASEGT. In nucleotides, the CDR3 is TGTGCCAGCAGGGAAAAGGACAGGGGGTATGGCTACACCTTC. Encoded protein: CASREKDRGYGYTF.

In nucleotides, the CDR3 is TGCAGCGTTCAGCCCATGCGGGGCACAGATACGCAGTATTTT. Protein product: CSVQPMRGTDTQYF. V and J are TRBV29-1 and TRBJ2-3, with D possibly matching TRBD2 (5 bases). CDR1 and CDR2 (germline): SQVTM, ANQGSEA. The V end lost 5 bases, the J end lost 1 base, and 13 bases lay between the germline ends. CDR3 length equals 14 residues.

For the CDR3, the DNA is TGTGCCAGCAGCCCAGAGAGGGGAGGGTACGAGCAGTACTTC. This encodes CASSPERGGYEQYF. The chain uses TRBV28 and TRBJ2-7; 7 bases are shared with TRBD2. V was pared by 6 bases and J by 4 bases, with 9 bases of the junction left unmatched. Per germline, CDR1 MDHEN and CDR2 SYDVKM. There are 14 residues in the CDR3.

V gene TRBV5-1 combines with J gene TRBJ1-3, with a tentative D call TRBD1 (5 bases). CDR3 length: 13 residues. CDR1 and CDR2 (germline): SGHRS, YFSETQ. V gave up 0 bases and J gave up 7 bases, with 8 bases separating them. The CDR3 protein is CASSLGGDNTIYF. The CDR3 nucleotides are TGCGCCAGCAGCTTGGGTGGGGACAACACCATATATTTT.

The chain couples TRBV7-6 to TRBJ2-1, with TRBD2 identical over 7 bases. V was pared by 5 bases and J by 0 bases, with 7 bases of the junction left unmatched. This CDR3 is built from 16 residues. From germline, CDR1 is SGHVS and CDR2 FNYEAQ. CDR3 residues: CASSPTGGNSYNEQFF. The CDR3 region has the DNA TGTGCCAGCAGCCCGACGGGGGGTAACTCCTACAATGAGCAGTTCTTC.

The chain is built from TRBV7-2 and TRBJ2-5, with D tentatively TRBD1 (5 bases). The CDR3 is 15 amino acids. CDR1 is SGHTA and CDR2 is FQGNSA in the germline V gene. Trimming shortened V by 5 bases and J by 4 bases, and 17 bases separated the two germline ends. The CDR3 DNA sequence: TGTGCCAGCAGCCCGGCGAGGCCTAGGGGAGAGACCCAGTACTTC. Amino acids: CASSPARPRGETQYF.

This clone has only one observation. The chain carries TRBV5-8 and TRBJ2-3; a possible D gene is TRBD2 (6 bases). From germline, CDR1 is SGHTS and CDR2 YDEGEE. The CDR3 spans 15 residues. V dropped 4 bases and J dropped 6 bases, with 18 bases sitting between them. The CDR3 protein is CASSLRPRGSDTQYF. CDR3 coding DNA: TGTGCCAGCAGCCTTAGGCCCCGGGGGTCGGATACGCAGTATTTT.

This clone was observed once. The V call is TRBV28, the J call TRBJ2-1, with a weak D call TRBD1 (5 bases). This CDR3 is built from 12 residues. Between the trimmed V and J ends, which lost 2 bases and 10 bases, there was a span of 9 bases. Germline loops: CDR1 MDHEN, CDR2 SYDVKM. The CDR3 protein is CASSLRRTEQFF. As DNA, the CDR3 is TGTGCCAGCAGTTTACGCCGGACAGAGCAGTTCTTC.

The chain joins TRBV5-1 to TRBJ2-3, with a possible D match to TRBD2 (5 bases). Germline V CDR1 and CDR2: SGHRS, YFSETQ. The CDR3 has 15 amino acids. V lost 5 bases to trimming and J lost 2 bases, with 15 bases between them. The CDR3 region is CASSYEGRDTDTQYF. The CDR3 bases are TGCGCCAGCAGTTATGAGGGCCGCGACACAGATACGCAGTATTTT.

J is TRBJ1-1 and V is TRBV19; D remains ambiguous. This CDR3 spans 13 amino acids. CDR1 LNHDA and CDR2 SQIVND come from the germline V gene (reference sequence). Trimming left V 2 bases short and J 8 bases short, with 12 bases between. The CDR3, as DNA: TGTGCCAGTAGTATATCGTTCTGGGAAGAAGCTTTCTTT. This sequence encodes CASSISFWEEAFF.

This chain joins TRBV11-2 and TRBJ1-2; 9 bases align to TRBD1. The germline V gene encodes CDR1 SGHAT and CDR2 FQNNGV. With V trimmed by 6 bases and J by 3 bases, 8 bases remained unmatched. The CDR3 is 15 amino acids. CDR3 protein: CASSSGTGYDYGYTF. The CDR3 nucleotides are TGTGCCAGCAGTTCCGGGACAGGGTACGACTATGGCTACACCTTC.

The CDR3 region has the DNA TGTGCCAGCAGGCCAAATCCAACGGCCTTCCTCCCAAAAAACATTCAGTACTTC. Translated, it gives CASRPNPTAFLPKNIQYF. The chain has TRBV27 and TRBJ2-4; D ambiguous. CDR1 and CDR2 from the germline V gene are MNHEY and SMNVEV (reference sequence). The CDR3 has 18 residues. Trimming stripped 6 bases from V and 4 bases from J, with 25 bases between.

This clone was detected only once. The rearrangement uses TRBV6-5 and TRBJ2-7; D assignment may be TRBD1 or TRBD2 (5 bases each). The CDR3 loop spans 16 amino acids. V lost 2 bases, J lost 0 bases, and 14 bases lay in between. Germline V gene sequence: CDR1 MNHEY, CDR2 SVGAGI. The CDR3 here is CASSYQLGDGSYEQYF. The CDR3 nucleotides are TGTGCCAGCAGTTACCAACTTGGGGACGGCTCCTACGAGCAGTACTTC.

This chain connects TRBV9 to TRBJ2-3, with D maybe TRBD1 (5 bases). CDR1 and CDR2 from the germline V gene are SGDLS and YYNGEE. Trimming pared 2 bases from V and 2 bases from J, leaving 9 bases between. The length of the CDR3 is 14 residues. CDR3 DNA sequence: TGTGCCAGCAGCGTGGACACCACCACAGATACGCAGTATTTT. Encoded protein: CASSVDTTTDTQYF.

The rearrangement uses TRBV13 and TRBJ1-4, with TRBD1 matching over 8 bases. The CDR3 spans 15 residues. The trim removed 5 bases at V and 7 bases at J, leaving 9 bases unmatched. From germline, CDR1 is PRHDT and CDR2 FYEKMQ (reference sequence). For the CDR3, the DNA is TGTGCCAGCAGCGAACGGACAGGGTTCGGTGAAAAACTGTTTTTT. This encodes CASSERTGFGEKLFF. The full variable domain, rest sourced from reference TRBV13 and TRBJ1-4, is AAGVIQSPRHLIKEKRETATLKCYPIPRHDTVYWYQQGPGQDPQFLISFYEKMQSDKGSIPDRFSAQQFSDYHSELNMSSLELGDSALYFCASSERTGFGEKLFFGSGTQLSVL.

The chain employs TRBV28 and TRBJ2-7; tentatively, D is TRBD1 (5 bases). The germline CDR1 and CDR2 sequences are MDHEN and SYDVKM. Trimming took off 8 bases at V and 1 base at J, with 15 bases between the two ends. The length of the CDR3 is 14 residues. CDR3 nucleotide sequence: TGTGCCAGCCAAGGGGCCAGGGCGTCCTACGAGCAGTACTTC. Its protein is CASQGARASYEQYF.

The J gene is TRBJ1-2, the V gene TRBV30; TRBD1 matches at 10 bases. The V gene end was trimmed by 2 bases and the J gene end by 7 bases; junction bases not matched to a gene: 1. The germline CDR1 and CDR2 sequences are GTSNPN and SVGIG (reference sequence). This CDR3 comprises 12 residues. Written as DNA, the CDR3 is TGTGCCTGGAGTCGGACAGGGGGTGGCTACACCTTC. This sequence encodes CAWSRTGGGYTF.

This chain joins TRBV10-3 and TRBJ1-6; the match to TRBD1 covers 10 bases. Germline CDR1 reads ENHRY; CDR2 reads SYGVKD. The CDR3 is 14 residues long. V dropped 3 bases and J dropped 9; count of bases not matched to a gene: 2. CDR3 in amino acids: CAISEGQGGSPLHF. CDR3 DNA sequence: TGTGCCATCAGTGAAGGACAGGGGGGTTCACCCCTCCACTTT.

The chain carries TRBV28 and TRBJ2-1, with 8 bases lining up with TRBD2. V shed 6 bases and J 4 bases; nucleotides not matched to a gene: 5. This CDR3 contains 14 residues. From germline, CDR1 is MDHEN and CDR2 SYDVKM. DNA for the CDR3: TGTGCCAGCAGGCAAACTAGCGGATACAATGAGCAGTTCTTC. This codes for CASRQTSGYNEQFF. Looking up the rest from reference TRBV28 and TRBJ2-1 gives the full variable domain: DVKVTQSSRYLVKRTGEKVFLECVQDMDHENMFWYRQDPGLGLRLIYFSYDVKMKEKGDIPEGYSVSREKKERFSLILESASTNQTSMYLCASRQTSGYNEQFFGPGTRLTVL.

CDR3 region: CASSRTDRGIGELFF. The CDR3, as DNA: TGTGCCAGCAGCCGTACCGACAGGGGAATCGGGGAGCTGTTTTTT. V gene TRBV7-9 combines with J gene TRBJ2-2; TRBD1 agrees at 8 bases. Germline CDR1 and CDR2: SEHNR and FQNEAQ (reference sequence). The length of the CDR3 is 15 residues. V gave up 5 bases and J gave up 7 bases; unmatched junction bases: 9.

Comment on this clone: Other DNA sequences in the same sample also yield this CDR3. The chain carries TRBV5-6 and TRBJ2-1; unclear D gene. The CDR3 totals 15 residues. Per germline, CDR1 SGHDT and CDR2 YYEEEE. V was cut by 2 bases and J by 1 base, with 10 bases left in between. The CDR3 sequence is CASSFGPNSYNEQFF. CDR3 in DNA: TGTGCCAGCAGCTTTGGCCCCAATTCCTACAATGAGCAGTTCTTC.

This clone was seen a single time. The chain carries TRBV7-9 and TRBJ2-7; TRBD1 matches 7 bases. The CDR3 is made up of 18 amino acids. The germline CDR1 and CDR2 sequences are SEHNR and FQNEAQ (reference sequence). V was clipped by 1 base and J by 4 bases; unmatched bases: 16. The CDR3 DNA is TGTGCCAGCAGCTTAGGTGGGAGACAGGGCCTCTCCGGGTACGAGCAGTACTTC. Translating it yields CASSLGGRQGLSGYEQYF.